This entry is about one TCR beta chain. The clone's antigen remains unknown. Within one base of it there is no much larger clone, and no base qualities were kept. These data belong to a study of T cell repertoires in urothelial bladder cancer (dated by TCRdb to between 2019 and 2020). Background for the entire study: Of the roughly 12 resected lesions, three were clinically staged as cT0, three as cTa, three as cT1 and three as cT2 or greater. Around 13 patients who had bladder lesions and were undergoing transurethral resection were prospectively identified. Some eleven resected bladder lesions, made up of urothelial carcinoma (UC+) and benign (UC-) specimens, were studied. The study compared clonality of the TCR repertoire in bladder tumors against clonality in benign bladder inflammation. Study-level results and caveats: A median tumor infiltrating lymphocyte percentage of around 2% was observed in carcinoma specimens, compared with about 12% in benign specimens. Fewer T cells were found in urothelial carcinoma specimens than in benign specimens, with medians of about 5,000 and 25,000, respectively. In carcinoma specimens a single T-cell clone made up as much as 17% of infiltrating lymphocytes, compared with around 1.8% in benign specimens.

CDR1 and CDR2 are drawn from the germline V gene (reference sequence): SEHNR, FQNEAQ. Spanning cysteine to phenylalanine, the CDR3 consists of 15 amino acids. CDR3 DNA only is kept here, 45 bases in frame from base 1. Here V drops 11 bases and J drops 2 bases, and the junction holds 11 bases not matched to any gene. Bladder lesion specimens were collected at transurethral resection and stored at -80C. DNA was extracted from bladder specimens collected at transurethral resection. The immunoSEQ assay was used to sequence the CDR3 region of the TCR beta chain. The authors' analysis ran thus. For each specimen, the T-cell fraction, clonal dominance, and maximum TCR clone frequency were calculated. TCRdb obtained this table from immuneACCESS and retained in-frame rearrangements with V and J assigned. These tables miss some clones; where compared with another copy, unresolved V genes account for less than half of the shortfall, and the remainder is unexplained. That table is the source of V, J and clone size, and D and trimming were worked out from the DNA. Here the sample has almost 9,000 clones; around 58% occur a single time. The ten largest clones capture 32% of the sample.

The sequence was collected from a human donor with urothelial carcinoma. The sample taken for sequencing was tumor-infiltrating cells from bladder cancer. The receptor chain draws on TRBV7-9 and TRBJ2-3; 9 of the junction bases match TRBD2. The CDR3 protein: CACSRGGGATDTQYF. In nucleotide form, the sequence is TGTGCCTGCTCGAGGGGCGGGGGGGCCACAGATACGCAGTATTTT.